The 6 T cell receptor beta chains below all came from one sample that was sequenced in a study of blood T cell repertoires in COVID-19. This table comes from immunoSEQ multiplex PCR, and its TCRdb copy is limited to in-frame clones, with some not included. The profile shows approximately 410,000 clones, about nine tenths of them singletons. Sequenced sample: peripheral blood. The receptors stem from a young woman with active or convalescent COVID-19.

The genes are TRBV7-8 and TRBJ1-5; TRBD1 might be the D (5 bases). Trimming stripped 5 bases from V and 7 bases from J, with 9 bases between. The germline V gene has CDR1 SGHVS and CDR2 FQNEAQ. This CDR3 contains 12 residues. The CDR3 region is CASSLEGQPQHF. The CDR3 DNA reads TGTGCCAGCAGCCTAGAGGGGCAGCCCCAGCATTTT.

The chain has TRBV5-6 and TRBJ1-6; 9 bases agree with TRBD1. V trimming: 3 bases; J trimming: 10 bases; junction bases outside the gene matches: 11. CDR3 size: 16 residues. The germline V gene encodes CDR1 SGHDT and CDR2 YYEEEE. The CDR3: CASSSVTTGGRSPLHF. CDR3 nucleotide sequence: TGTGCCAGCAGCTCGGTAACGACAGGGGGGCGATCACCCCTCCACTTT.

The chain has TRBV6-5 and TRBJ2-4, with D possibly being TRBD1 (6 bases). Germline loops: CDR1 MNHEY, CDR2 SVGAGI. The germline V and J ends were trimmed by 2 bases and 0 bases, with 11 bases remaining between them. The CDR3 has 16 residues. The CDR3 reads CASSYGGSPAKNIQYF. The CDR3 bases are TGTGCCAGCAGTTACGGGGGCTCTCCAGCCAAAAACATTCAGTACTTC.

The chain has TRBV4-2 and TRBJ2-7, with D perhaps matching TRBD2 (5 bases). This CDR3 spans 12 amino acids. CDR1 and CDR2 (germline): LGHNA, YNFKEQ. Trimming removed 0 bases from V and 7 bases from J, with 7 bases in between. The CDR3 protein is CASSQDGGEQYF. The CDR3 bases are TGTGCCAGCAGCCAAGACGGCGGGGAGCAGTACTTC.

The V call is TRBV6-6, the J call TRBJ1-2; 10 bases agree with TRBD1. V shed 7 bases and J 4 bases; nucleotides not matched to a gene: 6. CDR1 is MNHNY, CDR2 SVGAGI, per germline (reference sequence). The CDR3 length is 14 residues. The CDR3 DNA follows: TGTGCCAGCATCCAGACAGGGGGCGCCTATGGCTACACCTTC. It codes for CASIQTGGAYGYTF.

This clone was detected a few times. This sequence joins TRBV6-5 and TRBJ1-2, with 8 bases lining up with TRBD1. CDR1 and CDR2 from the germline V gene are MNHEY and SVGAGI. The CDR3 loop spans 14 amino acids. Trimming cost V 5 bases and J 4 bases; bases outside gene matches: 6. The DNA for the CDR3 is TGTGCCAGCAGTCCCGGACAGGGATTCTATGGCTACACCTTC. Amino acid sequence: CASSPGQGFYGYTF.